A selection of T cell receptor beta chains follows, all from one sample in a study of human T cells and chemical hapten exposure. TCRdb re-derived calls from the RACE reads in MiXCR, one entry per CDR3 protein. The sample lists 85,000 to 120,000 distinct CDR3 sequences; roughly an eighth were seen once. The material was whole blood, obtained in connection with sensitization to the hapten diphenylcyclopropenone (DPC). The origin of the receptors is a woman aged 45-65 years with alopecia areata. Some clones in this sample may be carry-over from other donors' samples. The CDR3 runs from the conserved cysteine through the conserved F or W. A D gene is named only where the DNA matches it firmly. For some rows the clone size is stated as once, few or many, or as a class when expanded; others skip it.

J: TRBJ2-1
length: 17
size: many
V: TRBV11-3
D: TRBD2
DNA: TGTGCCAGCAGCCAAGGACTAGCGGGGGGGCTTGGGAGCGAGCAGTTCTTC
CDR3: CASSQGLAGGLGSEQFF

J: TRBJ2-2
length: 14
size: .
V: TRBV11-2
D: TRBD1
DNA: TGTGCCAGCAGAGTGGGACAGCGTGGCGGGGAGCTGTTTTTT
CDR3: CASRVGQRGGELFF

J: TRBJ2-7
length: 13
size: few
V: TRBV19
D: .
DNA: TGTGCCAGTAGGGGGCACCGCGCCTACGAGCAGTACTTC
CDR3: CASRGHRAYEQYF

J: TRBJ2-7
length: 14
size: .
V: TRBV5-1
D: TRBD1
DNA: TGCGCCAGCAAGGTGGGGACAGGGGCCTACGAGCAGTACTTC
CDR3: CASKVGTGAYEQYF

J: TRBJ2-7
length: 14
size: many
V: TRBV28
D: TRBD1
DNA: TGTGCCAGCAGCCGGGGGGACAGGGCCTACGAGCAGTACTTC
CDR3: CASSRGDRAYEQYF

J: TRBJ2-6
length: 17
size: .
V: TRBV7-9
D: .
DNA: TGTGCCAGCAGCTCCCCAGGGGTAAGCTCTGGGGCCAACGTCCTGACTTTC
CDR3: CASSSPGVSSGANVLTF

J: TRBJ2-5
length: 12
size: few
V: TRBV20-1
D: TRBD2
DNA: TGCAGTGCTCCAGCGGGAGTTGAGACCCAGTACTTC
CDR3: CSAPAGVETQYF

J: TRBJ2-5
length: 13
size: few
V: TRBV11-3
D: .
DNA: TGTGCCAGCAGCCAAGTAGAGGGCGAGACCCAGTACTTC
CDR3: CASSQVEGETQYF

J: TRBJ1-2
length: 15
size: few
V: TRBV6-5
D: .
DNA: TGTGCCAGCAGTTCACCGAAAGCAGCTAACTATGGCTACACCTTC
CDR3: CASSSPKAANYGYTF

J: TRBJ2-2
length: 16
size: .
V: TRBV19
D: .
DNA: TGTGCCCTCCTGGGCAAAGTGGGTAAAACACCGGGGGAGCTGTTTTTT
CDR3: CALLGKVGKTPGELFF

J: TRBJ1-6
length: 17
size: few
V: TRBV7-6
D: TRBD1
DNA: TGTGCCAGCAGCCCAGCGGGACAGGCCGGGAGTAATTCACCCCTCCACTTT
CDR3: CASSPAGQAGSNSPLHF

J: TRBJ2-2
length: 15
size: few
V: TRBV20-1
D: TRBD1
DNA: TGCAGTGCTGAGGGACAGGGAACGAACACCGGGGAGCTGTTTTTT
CDR3: CSAEGQGTNTGELFF

J: TRBJ1-2
length: 16
size: .
V: TRBV5-1
D: .
DNA: TGCGCCAGCAGCTTGGGACAGAATCGTCTGAAATATGGCTACACCTTC
CDR3: CASSLGQNRLKYGYTF

J: TRBJ1-5
length: 12
size: .
V: TRBV18
D: .
DNA: TGTGCCAGCTCACCGGGGAATCAGCCCCAGCATTTT
CDR3: CASSPGNQPQHF

J: TRBJ2-5
length: 10
size: few
V: TRBV20-1
D: .
DNA: TGCAGTGCTTCGGAAGAGACCCAGTACTTC
CDR3: CSASEETQYF

J: TRBJ2-2
length: 16
size: .
V: TRBV20-1
D: TRBD2
DNA: TGCAGTGCTCGCGGGCCGCCCTACGGGAGGACCGGGGAGCTGTTTTTT
CDR3: CSARGPPYGRTGELFF

J: TRBJ1-2
length: 15
size: few
V: TRBV7-9
D: TRBD1
DNA: TGTGCCAGCAGCCCCCCCTGGACAGGAATTTATGGCTACACCTTC
CDR3: CASSPPWTGIYGYTF

J: TRBJ2-7
length: 15
size: .
V: TRBV11-3
D: TRBD1
DNA: TGTGCCAGCAGCGATTGGACAGGGGAGAATGGCGAGCAGTACTTC
CDR3: CASSDWTGENGEQYF

J: TRBJ2-3
length: 15
size: few
V: TRBV15
D: TRBD2
DNA: TGTGCCACCAGCAGGGAGCGGGGAAGCACAGATACGCAGTATTTT
CDR3: CATSRERGSTDTQYF

J: TRBJ1-6
length: 17
size: many
V: TRBV18
D: TRBD1
DNA: TGTGCCAGCTCACCACGGACAGGGTGGACCTATAATTCACCCCTCCACTTT
CDR3: CASSPRTGWTYNSPLHF

J: TRBJ2-2
length: 14
size: .
V: TRBV27
D: TRBD2
DNA: TGTGCCAGCCGCCTAGCGGTTTTCACCGGGGAGCTGTTTTTT
CDR3: CASRLAVFTGELFF

J: TRBJ2-3
length: 17
size: few
V: TRBV5-1
D: TRBD2
DNA: TGCGCCAGCAGCCCAACCGGGACTAGTCTTAGCACAGATACGCAGTATTTT
CDR3: CASSPTGTSLSTDTQYF

J: TRBJ2-5
length: 15
size: few
V: TRBV7-2
D: .
DNA: TGTGCCAGCAGCTTAGGGCGGGGGCGCTCGGAGACCCAGTACTTC
CDR3: CASSLGRGRSETQYF

J: TRBJ1-5
length: 12
size: .
V: TRBV28
D: .
DNA: TGTGCCAGCTTGAGCCGCAATCAGCCCCAGCATTTT
CDR3: CASLSRNQPQHF

J: TRBJ2-3
length: 15
size: many
V: TRBV6-5
D: .
DNA: TGTGCCAGCAGTCCCCGGGACCCGAGCACAGATACGCAGTATTTT
CDR3: CASSPRDPSTDTQYF

J: TRBJ2-7
length: 16
size: .
V: TRBV11-2
D: .
DNA: TGTGCCAGCAGCTTAGATCGGGCAGTCAAATCCTACGAGCAGTACTTC
CDR3: CASSLDRAVKSYEQYF

J: TRBJ2-2
length: 17
size: .
V: TRBV21-1
D: .
DNA: TGTGCCAGCAGCAAAGTGGATCTAGCGGGAGAAACCGGGGAGCTGTTTTTT
CDR3: CASSKVDLAGETGELFF

J: TRBJ2-3
length: 11
size: .
V: TRBV28
D: .
DNA: TGTGCCACCGCTACCACAGATACGCAGTATTTT
CDR3: CATATTDTQYF

J: TRBJ2-7
length: 11
size: few
V: TRBV7-6
D: .
DNA: TGTGCCATTTCGGTGGGCGCCGAGCAGTACTTC
CDR3: CAISVGAEQYF

J: TRBJ2-7
length: 18
size: few
V: TRBV29-1
D: TRBD2
DNA: TGCAGCGTCCTCAAACTAGCGGGGGGAATAAAACCCTCCTACGAGCAGTACTTC
CDR3: CSVLKLAGGIKPSYEQYF

J: TRBJ1-5
length: 15
size: many
V: TRBV7-6
D: .
DNA: TGTGCCAGCAGCTTATTGTTGGGAAGCAATCAGCCCCAGCATTTT
CDR3: CASSLLLGSNQPQHF

J: TRBJ2-5
length: 14
size: .
V: TRBV7-7
D: TRBD2
DNA: TGTGCCAGCAGCCCTAGCGGCAGGGAGGAGACCCAGTACTTC
CDR3: CASSPSGREETQYF

J: TRBJ2-5
length: 14
size: few
V: TRBV7-6
D: .
DNA: TGTGCCAGCAGCCCCGTTCGCAACCGAGAGACCCAGTACTTC
CDR3: CASSPVRNRETQYF

J: TRBJ2-7
length: 14
size: .
V: TRBV28
D: .
DNA: TGTGCCAGCAGCGCCGGGACACCTAGCTACGAGCAGTACTTC
CDR3: CASSAGTPSYEQYF

J: TRBJ1-5
length: 18
size: few
V: TRBV7-8
D: TRBD1
DNA: TGTGCCAGCAGCTTATCTGGACAGGGGCGAATTAGCAATCAGCCCCAGCATTTT
CDR3: CASSLSGQGRISNQPQHF

J: TRBJ1-2
length: 15
size: many
V: TRBV6-5
D: .
DNA: TGTGCCAGCAGTTACTCAATGGGGGGAGTCTATGGCTACACCTTC
CDR3: CASSYSMGGVYGYTF

J: TRBJ2-7
length: 15
size: few
V: TRBV28
D: TRBD2
DNA: TGTGCCAGCAGTTTTAGCGGGGGGCCGAACTACGAGCAGTACTTC
CDR3: CASSFSGGPNYEQYF

J: TRBJ1-1
length: 13
size: few
V: TRBV6-2/TRBV6-3
D: .
DNA: TGTGCCAGCAGTCCCAGGGGAATCACTGAAGCTTTCTTT
CDR3: CASSPRGITEAFF

J: TRBJ1-2
length: 14
size: few
V: TRBV6-1
D: TRBD1
DNA: TGTGCCAGCACCGGACAGGCAGCTAATTATGGCTACACCTTC
CDR3: CASTGQAANYGYTF

J: TRBJ2-1
length: 14
size: few
V: TRBV18
D: .
DNA: TGTGCCAGCTCACCAAGAAACCTTGGCAATGAGCAGTTCTTC
CDR3: CASSPRNLGNEQFF

J: TRBJ1-2
length: 15
size: .
V: TRBV27
D: .
DNA: TGTGCCAGCAGTCCGGACTGGACAACTAACTATGGCTACACCTTC
CDR3: CASSPDWTTNYGYTF

J: TRBJ2-6
length: 17
size: large
V: TRBV4-2
D: TRBD1
DNA: TGTGCCAGCAGCCAAGATGGGGACAGCTCTGGGGCCAACGTCCTGACTTTC
CDR3: CASSQDGDSSGANVLTF

J: TRBJ1-3
length: 16
size: few
V: TRBV4-1
D: TRBD1
DNA: TGCGCCAGCAGCAGACAGGGCTCCTCCTCTGGAAACACCATATATTTT
CDR3: CASSRQGSSSGNTIYF

J: TRBJ2-2
length: 14
size: .
V: TRBV12-3/TRBV12-4
D: .
DNA: TGTGCCAGCAGTTTTGGGAGAGCGGGCGGGGAGCTGTTTTTT
CDR3: CASSFGRAGGELFF

J: TRBJ2-1
length: 14
size: many
V: TRBV18
D: .
DNA: TGTGCCAGCTCACCCCCACAGGGATACAATGAGCAGTTCTTC
CDR3: CASSPPQGYNEQFF

J: TRBJ2-1
length: 16
size: few
V: TRBV12-3/TRBV12-4
D: .
DNA: TGTGCCAGCAGCGCAAATCCGGCGCCACGGGGCCCTGAGCAGTTCTTC
CDR3: CASSANPAPRGPEQFF

J: TRBJ1-2
length: 14
size: once
V: TRBV12-3/TRBV12-4
D: .
DNA: TGTGCCAGCAGTTTCCAGGCAGTGGCCACTGGCTACACCTTC
CDR3: CASSFQAVATGYTF

J: TRBJ2-5
length: 15
size: .
V: TRBV28
D: TRBD2
DNA: TGTGCCAGCAGTCCTCTAGCGGGTTTCGAAGAGACCCAGTACTTC
CDR3: CASSPLAGFEETQYF

J: TRBJ1-2
length: 17
size: .
V: TRBV4-2
D: .
DNA: TGTGCCAGCAGCCAAGTCCAGGGCGGGATATTCAACTATGGCTACACCTTC
CDR3: CASSQVQGGIFNYGYTF

J: TRBJ2-3
length: 16
size: once
V: TRBV7-2
D: .
DNA: TGTGCCAGCAGCTTAGGTGCGGCCCCCTACACAGATACGCAGTATTTT
CDR3: CASSLGAAPYTDTQYF